The rows below give T cell receptor beta chains drawn from one sample of a study of T cell responses to AZD1222 COVID-19 vaccine. TCRdb keeps only in-frame clones here, not all; method: immunoSEQ multiplex PCR. This table has around 150,000 clones, approximately 89% appearing once. The source was peripheral blood, collected 28 days after the second AZD1222 dose. These receptors were obtained from an adult who received the AZD1222 COVID-19 vaccine. The CDR3 runs from the conserved cysteine through the conserved F or W. D genes are given only for firm matches. Rows may omit the clone size; those that give it use once, few, many or a size class.

d_call j_call v_call clone_size cdr3_aa cdr3_nt
NA TRBJ2-7 TRBV28 NA CASSYPNDRNEQYF TGTGCCAGCAGTTACCCCAACGACAGAAACGAGCAGTACTTC
NA TRBJ1-4 TRBV19 NA CASSSQKTNEKLFF TGTGCCAGTAGTAGTCAGAAAACGAATGAAAAACTGTTTTTT
NA TRBJ1-2 TRBV12-3/TRBV12-4 NA CASSPTGDGYTF TGTGCCAGCAGCCCTACAGGAGATGGCTACACCTTC
TRBD1 TRBJ1-6 TRBV19 NA CASRQGVDNSPLHF TGTGCCAGCAGACAGGGAGTGGATAATTCACCCCTCCACTTT
NA TRBJ2-5 TRBV19 NA CATARGAGARGETQYF TGTGCCACTGCGAGAGGGGCCGGGGCAAGGGGCGAGACCCAGTACTTC
TRBD2 TRBJ2-1 TRBV7-9 NA CASSLVVGRGDEQFF TGTGCCAGCAGCTTAGTTGTGGGGAGGGGCGATGAGCAGTTCTTC
NA TRBJ2-3 TRBV27 NA CASSSRTRASGTDTQYF TGTGCCAGCAGTTCGAGGACTCGGGCTAGCGGCACAGATACGCAGTATTTT
NA TRBJ2-5 TRBV2 NA CASSRAPRETQYF TGTGCCAGCAGTCGGGCCCCCCGGGAGACCCAGTACTTC
NA TRBJ2-2 TRBV27 NA CASSPDRLNTGELFF TGTGCCAGCAGTCCGGACAGATTGAACACCGGGGAGCTGTTTTTT
TRBD2 TRBJ2-3 TRBV19 few CASYHSGSTDTQYF TGTGCCAGTTACCATAGCGGGAGCACAGATACGCAGTATTTT
NA TRBJ2-3 TRBV19 NA CASSIDAGQNTDTQYF TGTGCCAGTAGTATAGATGCTGGACAGAACACAGATACGCAGTATTTT
NA TRBJ2-1 TRBV7-2 NA CASSLGPFYNEQFF TGTGCCAGCAGCTTGGGACCCTTCTACAATGAGCAGTTCTTC
TRBD1 TRBJ2-1 TRBV6-5 once CASSYLGQGLNEQFF TGTGCCAGCAGTTACCTTGGACAGGGTTTGAATGAGCAGTTCTTC
TRBD2 TRBJ2-1 TRBV6-6 NA CASSRQTRLGLADNEQFF TGTGCCAGCAGTCGTCAGACCCGGCTCGGACTAGCGGACAATGAGCAGTTCTTC
NA TRBJ1-3 TRBV5-4 NA CASRARQQGHSGNTIYF TGTGCCAGCAGGGCGCGACAGCAAGGACATTCTGGAAACACCATATATTTT
TRBD2 TRBJ2-1 TRBV19 NA CASTRASGGAVEQFF TGTGCCAGTACCCGAGCCAGCGGGGGGGCCGTTGAGCAGTTCTTC
TRBD1 TRBJ2-5 TRBV6-6 NA CASSRGTGQETQYF TGTGCCAGCAGCCGCGGGACAGGACAAGAGACCCAGTACTTC
NA TRBJ1-5 TRBV27 NA CASSWGSNQPQHF TGTGCCAGCAGTTGGGGTAGCAATCAGCCCCAGCATTTT
TRBD2 TRBJ2-1 TRBV11-2 NA CASSGGRTSVNSYNEQFF TGTGCCAGCAGCGGAGGCCGGACTAGCGTAAACTCCTACAATGAGCAGTTCTTC
TRBD1 TRBJ2-7 TRBV27 NA CASSLLTGGYDEQYF TGTGCCAGCAGTTTATTGACAGGGGGGTACGACGAGCAGTACTTC
NA TRBJ2-7 TRBV3-1/TRBV3-2 NA CASSQSKAAKYEQYF TGTGCCAGCAGCCAGAGCAAGGCGGCTAAGTACGAGCAGTACTTC
TRBD2 TRBJ2-3 TRBV5-4 NA CATGLHTDTQYF TGTGCCACGGGACTACACACAGATACGCAGTATTTT
NA TRBJ2-2 TRBV15 few CATSRGRWEPGHTGELFF TGTGCCACCAGCAGAGGACGGTGGGAGCCGGGGCACACCGGGGAGCTGTTTTTT
NA TRBJ2-1 TRBV9 NA CASSPHSRADEQFF TGTGCCAGCAGCCCCCACTCGAGGGCGGATGAGCAGTTCTTC
NA TRBJ1-1 TRBV6-5 once CASSRFGGSTEAFF TGTGCCAGCAGCCGCTTTGGGGGGTCTACTGAAGCTTTCTTT
NA TRBJ1-3 TRBV6-5 NA CASSPNLASGNTIYF TGTGCCAGCAGTCCGAACTTGGCCTCTGGAAACACCATATATTTT
NA TRBJ1-1 TRBV4-3 NA CASSQDGEGWSTEAFF TGCGCCAGCAGCCAAGATGGGGAGGGGTGGAGTACTGAAGCTTTCTTT
NA TRBJ2-7 TRBV6-2/TRBV6-3 NA CASSSAGLSSYEQYF TGTGCCAGCAGTTCCGCCGGACTTAGCTCCTACGAGCAGTACTTC
TRBD2 TRBJ2-5 TRBV6-5 NA CASSYSTSVETQYF TGTGCCAGCAGTTACTCGACTAGCGTAGAGACCCAGTACTTC
NA TRBJ1-1 TRBV5-6 NA CASSLAVSSEAFF TGTGCCAGCAGCTTGGCAGTTTCTAGCGAAGCTTTCTTT
TRBD2 TRBJ2-1 TRBV6-5 NA CASSLAGDVYNEQFF TGTGCCAGCAGTCTAGCGGGAGATGTCTACAATGAGCAGTTCTTC
TRBD2 TRBJ2-2 TRBV13 few CASSLVVGLGSTGELFF TGTGCCAGCAGCTTAGTAGTGGGACTAGGGTCCACCGGGGAGCTGTTTTTT
NA TRBJ2-5 TRBV3-1/TRBV3-2 NA CASSQVLGVGGQETQYF TGTGCCAGCAGCCAAGTCTTAGGAGTCGGAGGCCAAGAGACCCAGTACTTC
NA TRBJ2-1 TRBV7-8 NA CASSLGGLATLYNEQFF TGTGCCAGCAGCTTAGGGGGCCTAGCGACTCTCTACAATGAGCAGTTCTTC
TRBD1 TRBJ1-5 TRBV3-1/TRBV3-2 NA CASSRDRGSPFSNQPQHF TGTGCCAGCAGCCGCGACAGGGGTTCTCCCTTTAGCAATCAGCCCCAGCATTTT
NA TRBJ2-5 TRBV6-2/TRBV6-3 NA CASSYLGGTKTQYF TGTGCCAGCAGTTATCTTGGGGGCACGAAGACCCAGTACTTC
NA TRBJ1-1 TRBV2 NA CASSHTEAFF TGTGCCAGCTCTCACACTGAAGCTTTCTTT
NA TRBJ2-1 TRBV5-6 once CASSFRTGSLTNEQFF TGTGCCAGCAGCTTTCGAACAGGGTCTTTGACCAATGAGCAGTTCTTC
TRBD2 TRBJ2-1 TRBV27 NA CASSWTSGYQFF TGTGCCAGCAGTTGGACTAGCGGGTATCAGTTCTTC
NA TRBJ1-1 TRBV9 NA CASSVEELMNTEAFF TGTGCCAGCAGCGTAGAGGAACTCATGAACACTGAAGCTTTCTTT
TRBD2 TRBJ2-1 TRBV3-1/TRBV3-2 NA CASNTAGGPFNEQFF TGTGCCAGCAACACAGCGGGGGGGCCTTTCAATGAGCAGTTCTTC
NA TRBJ2-2 TRBV11-2 NA CASSLAGSVGELFF TGTGCCAGCAGCTTAGCAGGGTCTGTCGGGGAGCTGTTTTTT
TRBD1 TRBJ1-3 TRBV4-3 NA CASSQGQGAGNTIYF TGCGCCAGCAGCCAGGGACAGGGAGCTGGAAACACCATATATTTT
NA TRBJ1-1 TRBV5-4 few CASSRTATLNTEAFF TGTGCCAGCAGCCGGACAGCCACTCTGAACACTGAAGCTTTCTTT
NA TRBJ2-5 TRBV9 NA CASSPGAGVPETQYF TGTGCCAGCAGCCCGGGGGCGGGAGTCCCAGAGACCCAGTACTTC
NA TRBJ2-7 TRBV7-9 few CASSLGPPAGAKGEQYF TGTGCCAGCAGCTTAGGCCCGCCTGCGGGGGCGAAGGGTGAGCAGTACTTC
TRBD1 TRBJ2-7 TRBV18 NA CASSPLTGQPYEQYF TGTGCCAGCTCACCACTTACGGGACAGCCCTACGAGCAGTACTTC
TRBD1 TRBJ1-2 TRBV7-2 NA CASSLEGQGLGGYTF TGTGCCAGCAGCTTAGAGGGACAGGGTCTAGGTGGCTACACCTTC
TRBD1 TRBJ1-4 TRBV10-1 NA CASSESGQGTEKLFF TGCGCCAGCAGTGAGTCAGGACAGGGGACTGAAAAACTGTTTTTT